These 9 T cell receptor beta chains were all obtained from the same sample, sequenced in a study of blood T cell repertoires in COVID-19. Data came from immunoSEQ multiplex PCR; TCRdb stores just in-frame clones and leaves some out. The sample lists some 120,000 clones, 80% to 90% occurring once. The sample was peripheral blood. The receptor source for this set is a human donor in a cohort sampled during active COVID-19.

The chain uses TRBV11-3 and TRBJ2-7; 9 bases are a match to TRBD1. Trimming cost V 1 base and J 2 bases; bases outside gene matches: 9. The CDR3 loop spans 17 amino acids. CDR1 SGHNT and CDR2 YENEEA come from the germline V gene. CDR3 in DNA: TGTGCCAGCAGCTTAGTAAAACGACAGGGGGAACCCTACGAGCAGTACTTC. Translation gives CASSLVKRQGEPYEQYF.

The chain recombines TRBV29-1 with TRBJ1-2; D possibly corresponds to TRBD1 (5 bases). The CDR3 covers 12 residues. Germline CDR1 and CDR2: SQVTM and ANQGSEA. V lost 5 bases and J lost 4, with 11 bases in between. The CDR3: CSVQAGLYGYTF. In DNA form, the CDR3 reads TGCAGCGTTCAGGCGGGACTCTATGGCTACACCTTC.

The genes are TRBV11-3 and TRBJ1-1, with 8 positions matching TRBD1. Germline trimming cut 1 base from V and 3 bases from J; bases unmatched to any gene: 7. The germline CDR1 and CDR2 sequences are SGHNT and YENEEA. The CDR3 consists of 16 residues. The CDR3, as DNA: TGTGCCAGCAGCTTAGGCTTTCAGGGGGCCGACACTGAAGCTTTCTTT. This codes for CASSLGFQGADTEAFF.

The chain employs TRBV4-3 and TRBJ2-3; the match to TRBD1 covers 9 bases. V dropped 0 bases and J dropped 3; count of bases not matched to a gene: 7. Germline V lookup: CDR1 LGHNA, CDR2 YSLEER. There are 17 residues in the CDR3. In DNA form, the CDR3 reads TGCGCCAGCAGCCAAGAACGGACAGGGGTTTTTACAGATACGCAGTATTTT. It translates to CASSQERTGVFTDTQYF.

A note on this clone: An end of the junction differs from the germline gene, which may be a read error. This chain uses TRBV28 with TRBJ2-7, with 9 bases identical to TRBD2. Germline lookup yields CDR1 MDHEN and CDR2 SYDVKM. This CDR3 spans 10 amino acids. In DNA, the CDR3 is TGTGCCACCCTAGGACTAGCGAATAACTTC. Translating it yields CATLGLANNF.

V usage is TRBV30 and J usage is TRBJ2-7; possible D gene TRBD2, 6 bases. Trimming shortened V by 1 base and J by 6 bases, and 19 bases separated the two germline ends. The germline CDR1 and CDR2 sequences are GTSNPN and SVGIG (reference sequence). The CDR3 loop spans 15 amino acids. The CDR3 sequence: CAWSGKLAVIGEQYF. In nucleotides, the CDR3 is TGTGCCTGGAGTGGTAAACTAGCAGTGATCGGCGAGCAGTACTTC.

The V gene is TRBV4-1, the J gene TRBJ1-2; tentative D call: TRBD1 (6 bases). This CDR3 region has 16 residues. CDR1 is MGHRA, CDR2 YSYEKL, per germline. V was pared by 3 bases and J by 0 bases, with 14 bases between. The DNA of the CDR3 is TGCGCCAGCAGCCAGCCCCGGGACATATCTAACTATGGCTACACCTTC. Protein: CASSQPRDISNYGYTF.

The chain employs TRBV4-3 and TRBJ2-6, with 13 positions matching TRBD2. Trimming took 4 bases from V and 4 from J; bases not matched to a gene: 4. Looked up from germline, CDR1 is LGHNA and CDR2 is YSLEER. This CDR3 spans 17 amino acids. The CDR3 DNA reads as TGCGCCAGCAGCCGAGGACTAGCGGGAGTAGGGGCCAACGTCCTGACTTTC. Its protein is CASSRGLAGVGANVLTF.

The chain carries TRBV5-1 and TRBJ2-2; 12 bases align to TRBD2. Per germline, CDR1 SGHRS and CDR2 YFSETQ. The CDR3 runs to 16 residues. V gave up 7 bases and J gave up 4 bases; unmatched junction bases: 8. This chain's CDR3 is CASDRGGLAGTGELFF. CDR3 DNA sequence: TGCGCCAGCGATCGCGGGGGACTAGCGGGCACCGGGGAGCTGTTTTTT.